This TCR beta chain was retrieved from a study of tumor-infiltrating lymphocytes in primary liver carcinoma. In the study overall: Sample counts of productive TCRbeta reads spanned roughly 3.65 to 7.13 million; these counts were similar across tissue types. Study conclusions and caveats: Tumor samples exhibited a significantly greater top-250-clone fraction than blood samples (p = 0.039).

Germline V gene sequence: CDR1 LGHNA, CDR2 YNFKEQ. The CDR3 contains 15 residues. Unmatched junction bases numbered 5, after V lost 1 base and J lost 5 bases. Unsorted bulk tissue of about 20-31 mg yielded co-extracted RNA and DNA. Infection with HBV was chronic in patients; they were treatment-naive. This clonotype is labeled as medium-sized. Its target is not known. Making TCR beta cDNA involved around 500 ng total RNA and a constant-region primer. Slightly modified ARM-PCR with three nested multiplex PCR rounds yielded TCR beta libraries. TRBV1-TRBV30 forward primers paired with a C-beta reverse primer drove the first two PCR rounds, about 11 cycles each. TCRdb used MiXCR to reprocess the multiplex PCR reads, holding one entry per CDR3 protein. The data show 100,000 or so distinct CDR3 sequences, approximately 78% seen once.

V usage is TRBV4-2 and J usage is TRBJ2-7; 10 positions agree with TRBD1. The specimen was liver tumor tissue from sampling region 3. This sample's subset: tumor region T3, left-lateral pole. The sequence was collected from a man in his forties with primary liver carcinoma and hepatitis B virus infection. This CDR3 reads CASSQASGQGDEQYF. The CDR3, as DNA: TGTGCCAGCAGCCAAGCTTCAGGACAGGGGGACGAGCAGTACTTC.